Listed below are T cell receptor beta chains from one sample, sequenced in a study of Graves' ophthalmopathy and Graves' hyperthyroidism. Each CDR3 protein is one row after TCRdb ran MiXCR on the multiplex PCR reads. The sample lists more than 300,000 distinct CDR3 sequences, roughly 15% seen once, with around 6.6% in the top ten. Input material: peripheral blood. These receptors were collected from a woman between 18 and 30 years old with stable Graves' hyperthyroidism. Both conserved end residues are trimmed from each CDR3. The order of the fields is V gene, D gene, CDR3 protein. D genes are given only for firm matches.

>TRBV5-1|TRBD1
ACSSRTGSEQY
>TRBV6-5|-
ASSYDGREAF
>TRBV20-1|TRBD2
SAPGTLAGVTYEQY
>TRBV11-2|TRBD2
ASSSRTSGGFMTGELF
>TRBV12-3/TRBV12-4|-
ASSLDRIYGYT
>TRBV20-1|-
SAPKDAEAF
>TRBV9|-
ASSAGVGTYEQY
>TRBV20-1|TRBD1
SASRAPGGIETQY
>TRBV28|-
ASSFLGRYNQPQH
>TRBV6-1|-
ASSDWIPNQPQH
>TRBV12-3/TRBV12-4|-
ASSPRQATEAF
>TRBV12-3/TRBV12-4|-
ASSLGEYQPQH
>TRBV12-3/TRBV12-4|TRBD2
ASREAGGQETQY
>TRBV20-1|-
SARVWGQDGTEAF
>TRBV6-4|-
ASSTWAGQETQY
>TRBV12-5|TRBD1
ASGLVRGQGASNTGELF
>TRBV5-8|-
ASLHRAKEAF
>TRBV27|-
ASRNPLFGGLNSPLH
>TRBV11-3|-
ASSILPRAGRTGELF
>TRBV2|TRBD1
ASRVSGGFTEAF
>TRBV3-1|-
ASSQATGRQPQH
>TRBV6-2/TRBV6-3|TRBD2
ASRIRGGRQETQY
>TRBV28|TRBD1
ASSTTGGGKYEQY
>TRBV6-5|-
ASSYSEWAYGYT
>TRBV28|-
ASTLTTASYGYT
>TRBV2|-
ASSGEGCGYT
>TRBV20-1|-
SARDPVDQPQH
>TRBV5-1|-
ASSFGWGLRAEAF
>TRBV6-2/TRBV6-3|TRBD1
ASSKFGQGARYEQY
>TRBV14|TRBD1
ASSQEFPGQGALPMGYT
>TRBV4-2|-
ASSQTTGPSYEQY
>TRBV5-6|TRBD2
ASSRTSGGAETQY
>TRBV12-3/TRBV12-4|TRBD1
ASSFRATGKNTEAF
>TRBV6-2/TRBV6-3|-
ASSFRGGAETQY
>TRBV24-1|-
ATSDHRTEETQY
>TRBV5-1|TRBD1
ASSSGQRQVASEQY
>TRBV9|TRBD2
ASSSVPAGAFTGELF
>TRBV7-6|TRBD1
ASSSSTGAYEQY
>TRBV11-2|TRBD1
ASSLGPLGQGAGNTIY
>TRBV7-8|TRBD1
ASSKGGYSPLH
>TRBV7-8|-
ASSLAGWMGEETQY
>TRBV6-1|-
ASTDGGYTEAF
>TRBV28|-
ASTGYREETQY
>TRBV29-1|-
SVRDSLLETQY
>TRBV29-1|-
SVEDVQNLYGYT
>TRBV2|-
ASSVYSANTEAF